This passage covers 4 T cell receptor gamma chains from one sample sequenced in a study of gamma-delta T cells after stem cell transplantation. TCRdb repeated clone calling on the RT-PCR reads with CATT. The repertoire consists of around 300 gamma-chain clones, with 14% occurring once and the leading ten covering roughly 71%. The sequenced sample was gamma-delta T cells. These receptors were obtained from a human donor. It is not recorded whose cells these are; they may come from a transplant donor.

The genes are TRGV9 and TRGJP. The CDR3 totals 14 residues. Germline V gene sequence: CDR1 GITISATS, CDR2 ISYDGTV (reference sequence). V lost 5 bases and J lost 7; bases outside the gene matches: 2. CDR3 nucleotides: TGTGCCTTGTGGGCCGAGTTGGGCAAAAAAATCAAGGTATTT. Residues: CALWAELGKKIKVF.

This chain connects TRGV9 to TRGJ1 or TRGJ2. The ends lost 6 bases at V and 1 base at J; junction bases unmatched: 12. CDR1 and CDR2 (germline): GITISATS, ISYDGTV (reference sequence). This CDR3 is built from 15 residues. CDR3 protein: CALWSPRRNYYKKLF. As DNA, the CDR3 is TGTGCCTTGTGGAGTCCTCGTCGAAATTATTATAAGAAACTCTTT.

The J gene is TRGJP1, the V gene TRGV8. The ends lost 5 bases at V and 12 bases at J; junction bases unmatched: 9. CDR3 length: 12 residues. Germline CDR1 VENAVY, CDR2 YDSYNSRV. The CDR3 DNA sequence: TGTGCCACCTGGGTCACAACTGGGTTCAAGATATTT. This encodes CATWVTTGFKIF.

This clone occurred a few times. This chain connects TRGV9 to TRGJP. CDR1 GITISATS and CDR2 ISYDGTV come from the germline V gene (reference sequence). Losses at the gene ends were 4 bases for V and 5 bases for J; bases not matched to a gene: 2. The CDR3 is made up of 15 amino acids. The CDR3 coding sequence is TGTGCCTTGTGGGATGAAGAGTTGGGCAAAAAAATCAAGGTATTT. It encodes CALWDEELGKKIKVF.